This TCR beta chain was sequenced in a study of blood T cells in healthy people across ages. Study conclusions and caveats: CMV status of donors was not determined, possibly confounding expanded clonotype changes. Measured against age, TCR beta diversity per million T cells decreased in a roughly linear manner.

Through a sample-barcoded 5' primer and a J-beta primer mix, a second PCR was run for 7 to 11 cycles. TCRdb re-derived calls from the 5' RACE reads in MiXCR, one entry per CDR3 protein. The sample shows more than 1,400,000 distinct CDR3 sequences, 42% of them seen only once. V was cut by 0 bases and J by 0 bases, with 11 bases left in between. Germline CDR1 MGHRA, CDR2 YSYEKL. The CDR3 sequence is 16 residues long. Remarks on this clonotype: Its target is unknown.

The sequence was collected from a woman in her late teens or twenties in good health. Sequencing used blood. V gene TRBV4-1 combines with J gene TRBJ1-1; D remains ambiguous. The CDR3 is CASSQDFGFMNTEAFF. DNA of the CDR3: TGCGCCAGCAGCCAAGATTTCGGTTTTATGAACACTGAAGCTTTCTTT.